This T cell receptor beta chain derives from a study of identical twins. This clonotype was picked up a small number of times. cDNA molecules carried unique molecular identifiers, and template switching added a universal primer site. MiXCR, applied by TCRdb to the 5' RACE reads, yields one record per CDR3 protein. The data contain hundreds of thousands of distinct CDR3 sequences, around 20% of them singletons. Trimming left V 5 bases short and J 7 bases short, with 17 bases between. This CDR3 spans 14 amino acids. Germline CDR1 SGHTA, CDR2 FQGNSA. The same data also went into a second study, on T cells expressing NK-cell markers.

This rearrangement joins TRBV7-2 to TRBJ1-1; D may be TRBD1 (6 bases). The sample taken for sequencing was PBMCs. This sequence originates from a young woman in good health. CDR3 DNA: TGTGCCAGCAGCCACTTGGACAGATGGCATGAAGCTTTCTTT. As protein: CASSHLDRWHEAFF.